This T cell receptor beta chain was recorded in a study of blood T cell repertoires in COVID-19. Study at large: Both acute and convalescent COVID-19 samples were obtained from the United States, Italy and Spain. The analysed material was cDNA or gDNA that came from T cells, B-cell-depleted T cells, or PBMCs.

Germline V gives CDR1 LGHDT, CDR2 YNNKEL (reference sequence). The CDR3 consists of 13 residues. V dropped 1 base and J dropped 10 bases, with 8 bases sitting between them. One Seattle source followed patients from active infection through their disease course. Only a few counts were recorded for this clone. In the original processing: Amplifying reference gene primers gave estimates of nucleated cell counts. Only in-frame clones appear in the TCRdb table, and some are missing; sequencing was by immunoSEQ multiplex PCR. V and J calls plus clone size are reproduced from that table; the DNA served to infer D and trimming. The data contain more than 250,000 clones, approximately 90% of them singletons.

The TCR comes from a woman aged 50 to 60 with COVID-19, enrolled during active disease. The material sequenced was peripheral blood. The rearrangement uses TRBV3-1 (or the pseudogene TRBV3-2) and TRBJ1-6; D is uncertain. As DNA, the CDR3 is TGTGCCAGCAGCCAAGGAAGAGAATCACCCCTCCACTTT. It translates to CASSQGRESPLHF.